This passage covers 14 T cell receptor beta chains from one sample sequenced in a study of immune characterization of retroperitoneal liposarcoma. A single record per CDR3 protein comes from TCRdb applying MiXCR to the PCR reads. The sample has around 2,200 distinct CDR3 sequences, roughly two fifths seen once. Material: tumor tissue. The source is a male donor with retroperitoneal liposarcoma.

By share, this clonotype ranks as large. This chain links TRBV6-1 with TRBJ2-1; D is ambiguous. The assigned J gene may be wrong: the sequence end matches TRBJ2-7 better. The CDR3 covers 11 residues. The germline gives CDR1 MNHNS, CDR2 SASEGT. As DNA, the CDR3 is TGTGCCAGTGGAAGCTCCTACGAGCAGTACTTC. Translating gives CASGSSYEQYF.

The gene calls are TRBV6-6 and TRBJ2-1; D is possibly TRBD1 (5 bases). This CDR3 has 13 residues. Germline CDR1 MNHNY, CDR2 SVGAGI (reference sequence). Trimming shortened V by 10 bases and J by 13 bases, and 23 bases separated the two germline ends. The chain's CDR3 is CANRQYPQETQFF. CDR3 nucleotides: TGTGCCAACCGACAGTACCCACAAGAGACCCAGTTCTTC.

The V call is TRBV11-3, the J call TRBJ2-1, with TRBD2 matching 8 bases. CDR1 and CDR2 (germline): SGHNT, YENEEA. After removal of 5 bases from V and 1 base from J, the junction contained 4 bases not matched to a gene. CDR3 length: 15 residues. The CDR3 coding sequence is TGTGCCAGCAGCCAAGGGACTAGTTCCTACAATGAGCAGTTCTTC. Protein sequence: CASSQGTSSYNEQFF.

This clonotype qualifies as large. This chain connects TRBV6-1 to TRBJ1-4; perhaps TRBD1 as D (5 bases). This CDR3 is built from 13 residues. The V end lost 8 bases, the J end lost 5 bases, and 12 bases lay between the germline ends. Germline-derived CDR1 and CDR2 are MNHNS and SASEGT. The CDR3 here is CASQRTQNEKLFF. The CDR3 DNA is TGTGCCAGCCAGAGGACACAAAATGAAAAACTGTTTTTT.

The table lists this clonotype with a few counts. A single base separates this from a much larger clone, so it may be a read error. Here the CDR3 DNA reads TGTGCCAGCAGTTTAGAATACGAGCAGTTCTTC. As protein: CASSLEYEQFF. V usage is TRBV12-3 or TRBV12-4 and J usage is TRBJ2-5; D uncertain. The J call may not be correct, given that the DNA end is closer to TRBJ2-1. The CDR3 covers 11 residues.

The chain links TRBV6-1 to TRBJ2-5; D gene ambiguous. CDR1 MNHNS and CDR2 SASEGT come from the germline V gene. There are 12 residues in the CDR3. V was pared by 5 bases and J by 2 bases, with 6 bases between. Written as DNA, the CDR3 is TGTGCCAGCAGTCTCTATCAAGAGACCCAGTACTTC. Its protein is CASSLYQETQYF.

Judged by abundance, this clonotype is large. The V and J genes are TRBV6-6 and TRBJ2-1; TRBD2 matches at 10 bases. Germline values: CDR1 MNHNY, CDR2 SVGAGI (reference sequence). This CDR3 region has 16 residues. The ends lost 6 bases at V and 5 bases at J; junction bases unmatched: 10. The CDR3 sequence is CASRRLAGGRNNEQFF. In DNA form, the CDR3 reads TGTGCCAGCAGACGACTAGCGGGCGGCCGGAACAATGAGCAGTTCTTC.

In its sample, this clonotype is large (0.1 to 1%). The chain links TRBV6-1 to TRBJ2-4; D ambiguous. From germline, CDR1 is MNHNS and CDR2 SASEGT. V was shortened by 6 bases and J by 2 bases, with 11 bases between the two germline ends. The CDR3 consists of 14 residues. The CDR3: CASSPALSKNIQYF. The CDR3, as DNA: TGTGCCAGCAGCCCCGCCCTATCCAAAAACATTCAGTACTTC.

The rearrangement links TRBV6-1 to TRBJ1-1; D gene uncertain. The CDR3 spans 15 residues. CDR1 MNHNS and CDR2 SASEGT come from the germline V gene. V lost 8 bases, J lost 3 bases, and 19 bases lay in between. In nucleotides, the CDR3 is TGTGCCAGCGCTACAAGGGAAGTTGCTTACACTGAAGCTTTCTTT. The encoded protein is CASATREVAYTEAFF.

The V and J genes are TRBV27 and TRBJ1-4, with a possible D match to TRBD1 (6 bases). Trimming removed 0 bases at V and 7 bases at J, with 12 bases between. The CDR3 extends over 15 amino acids. Germline V CDR1 and CDR2: MNHEY, SMNVEV (reference sequence). DNA for the CDR3: TGTGCCAGCAGTTTATCAGTCCAGGGGTCTGAAAAACTGTTTTTT. Protein product: CASSLSVQGSEKLFF.

A few counts support this clonotype. Since a much larger clone is just one base distant, this may be a read error. The chain recombines TRBV6-1 with TRBJ2-1; 7 bases agree with TRBD1. The end of the DNA fits TRBJ2-7 better, so the J call may be wrong. CDR3 size: 13 residues. In germline, CDR1 is MNHNS, CDR2 SASEGT. The CDR3 protein is CASSSGTENEQYF. In nucleotides, the CDR3 is TGTGCCAGCAGTTCTGGGACAGAAAATGAGCAGTACTTC.

This chain connects TRBV6-1 to TRBJ2-1; 7 positions match TRBD2. Near its end, the DNA agrees better with TRBJ2-7, so the J call may be wrong. Germline CDR1 and CDR2: MNHNS and SASEGT. The CDR3 contains 15 residues. CDR3 in DNA: TGTGCCAGCAGTGAAGAGCGGGATTCCTACAATGAGCAGTACTTC. The encoded protein is CASSEERDSYNEQYF.

The chain employs TRBV6-1 and TRBJ2-1; D is uncertain. From germline, CDR1 is MNHNS and CDR2 SASEGT. The length of the CDR3 is 15 residues. V shed 1 base and J shed 4 bases, with 11 bases lying between them. The CDR3 bases are TGTGCCAGCAGTGAAGGACAAGGGCTGTACAATGAGCAGTTCTTC. Translating it yields CASSEGQGLYNEQFF.

This clonotype is deemed large (0.1 to 1%). This rearrangement joins TRBV6-1 to TRBJ2-5, with D possibly being TRBD1 (5 bases). The J call may be wrong; the DNA end is better matched by TRBJ2-1. Germline-derived CDR1 and CDR2 are MNHNS and SASEGT. The CDR3 spans 14 residues. CDR3 nucleotides: TGTGCCAGCAGTTCCCCCCAGGGTGGCTACGAGCAGTTCTTC. It translates to CASSSPQGGYEQFF.